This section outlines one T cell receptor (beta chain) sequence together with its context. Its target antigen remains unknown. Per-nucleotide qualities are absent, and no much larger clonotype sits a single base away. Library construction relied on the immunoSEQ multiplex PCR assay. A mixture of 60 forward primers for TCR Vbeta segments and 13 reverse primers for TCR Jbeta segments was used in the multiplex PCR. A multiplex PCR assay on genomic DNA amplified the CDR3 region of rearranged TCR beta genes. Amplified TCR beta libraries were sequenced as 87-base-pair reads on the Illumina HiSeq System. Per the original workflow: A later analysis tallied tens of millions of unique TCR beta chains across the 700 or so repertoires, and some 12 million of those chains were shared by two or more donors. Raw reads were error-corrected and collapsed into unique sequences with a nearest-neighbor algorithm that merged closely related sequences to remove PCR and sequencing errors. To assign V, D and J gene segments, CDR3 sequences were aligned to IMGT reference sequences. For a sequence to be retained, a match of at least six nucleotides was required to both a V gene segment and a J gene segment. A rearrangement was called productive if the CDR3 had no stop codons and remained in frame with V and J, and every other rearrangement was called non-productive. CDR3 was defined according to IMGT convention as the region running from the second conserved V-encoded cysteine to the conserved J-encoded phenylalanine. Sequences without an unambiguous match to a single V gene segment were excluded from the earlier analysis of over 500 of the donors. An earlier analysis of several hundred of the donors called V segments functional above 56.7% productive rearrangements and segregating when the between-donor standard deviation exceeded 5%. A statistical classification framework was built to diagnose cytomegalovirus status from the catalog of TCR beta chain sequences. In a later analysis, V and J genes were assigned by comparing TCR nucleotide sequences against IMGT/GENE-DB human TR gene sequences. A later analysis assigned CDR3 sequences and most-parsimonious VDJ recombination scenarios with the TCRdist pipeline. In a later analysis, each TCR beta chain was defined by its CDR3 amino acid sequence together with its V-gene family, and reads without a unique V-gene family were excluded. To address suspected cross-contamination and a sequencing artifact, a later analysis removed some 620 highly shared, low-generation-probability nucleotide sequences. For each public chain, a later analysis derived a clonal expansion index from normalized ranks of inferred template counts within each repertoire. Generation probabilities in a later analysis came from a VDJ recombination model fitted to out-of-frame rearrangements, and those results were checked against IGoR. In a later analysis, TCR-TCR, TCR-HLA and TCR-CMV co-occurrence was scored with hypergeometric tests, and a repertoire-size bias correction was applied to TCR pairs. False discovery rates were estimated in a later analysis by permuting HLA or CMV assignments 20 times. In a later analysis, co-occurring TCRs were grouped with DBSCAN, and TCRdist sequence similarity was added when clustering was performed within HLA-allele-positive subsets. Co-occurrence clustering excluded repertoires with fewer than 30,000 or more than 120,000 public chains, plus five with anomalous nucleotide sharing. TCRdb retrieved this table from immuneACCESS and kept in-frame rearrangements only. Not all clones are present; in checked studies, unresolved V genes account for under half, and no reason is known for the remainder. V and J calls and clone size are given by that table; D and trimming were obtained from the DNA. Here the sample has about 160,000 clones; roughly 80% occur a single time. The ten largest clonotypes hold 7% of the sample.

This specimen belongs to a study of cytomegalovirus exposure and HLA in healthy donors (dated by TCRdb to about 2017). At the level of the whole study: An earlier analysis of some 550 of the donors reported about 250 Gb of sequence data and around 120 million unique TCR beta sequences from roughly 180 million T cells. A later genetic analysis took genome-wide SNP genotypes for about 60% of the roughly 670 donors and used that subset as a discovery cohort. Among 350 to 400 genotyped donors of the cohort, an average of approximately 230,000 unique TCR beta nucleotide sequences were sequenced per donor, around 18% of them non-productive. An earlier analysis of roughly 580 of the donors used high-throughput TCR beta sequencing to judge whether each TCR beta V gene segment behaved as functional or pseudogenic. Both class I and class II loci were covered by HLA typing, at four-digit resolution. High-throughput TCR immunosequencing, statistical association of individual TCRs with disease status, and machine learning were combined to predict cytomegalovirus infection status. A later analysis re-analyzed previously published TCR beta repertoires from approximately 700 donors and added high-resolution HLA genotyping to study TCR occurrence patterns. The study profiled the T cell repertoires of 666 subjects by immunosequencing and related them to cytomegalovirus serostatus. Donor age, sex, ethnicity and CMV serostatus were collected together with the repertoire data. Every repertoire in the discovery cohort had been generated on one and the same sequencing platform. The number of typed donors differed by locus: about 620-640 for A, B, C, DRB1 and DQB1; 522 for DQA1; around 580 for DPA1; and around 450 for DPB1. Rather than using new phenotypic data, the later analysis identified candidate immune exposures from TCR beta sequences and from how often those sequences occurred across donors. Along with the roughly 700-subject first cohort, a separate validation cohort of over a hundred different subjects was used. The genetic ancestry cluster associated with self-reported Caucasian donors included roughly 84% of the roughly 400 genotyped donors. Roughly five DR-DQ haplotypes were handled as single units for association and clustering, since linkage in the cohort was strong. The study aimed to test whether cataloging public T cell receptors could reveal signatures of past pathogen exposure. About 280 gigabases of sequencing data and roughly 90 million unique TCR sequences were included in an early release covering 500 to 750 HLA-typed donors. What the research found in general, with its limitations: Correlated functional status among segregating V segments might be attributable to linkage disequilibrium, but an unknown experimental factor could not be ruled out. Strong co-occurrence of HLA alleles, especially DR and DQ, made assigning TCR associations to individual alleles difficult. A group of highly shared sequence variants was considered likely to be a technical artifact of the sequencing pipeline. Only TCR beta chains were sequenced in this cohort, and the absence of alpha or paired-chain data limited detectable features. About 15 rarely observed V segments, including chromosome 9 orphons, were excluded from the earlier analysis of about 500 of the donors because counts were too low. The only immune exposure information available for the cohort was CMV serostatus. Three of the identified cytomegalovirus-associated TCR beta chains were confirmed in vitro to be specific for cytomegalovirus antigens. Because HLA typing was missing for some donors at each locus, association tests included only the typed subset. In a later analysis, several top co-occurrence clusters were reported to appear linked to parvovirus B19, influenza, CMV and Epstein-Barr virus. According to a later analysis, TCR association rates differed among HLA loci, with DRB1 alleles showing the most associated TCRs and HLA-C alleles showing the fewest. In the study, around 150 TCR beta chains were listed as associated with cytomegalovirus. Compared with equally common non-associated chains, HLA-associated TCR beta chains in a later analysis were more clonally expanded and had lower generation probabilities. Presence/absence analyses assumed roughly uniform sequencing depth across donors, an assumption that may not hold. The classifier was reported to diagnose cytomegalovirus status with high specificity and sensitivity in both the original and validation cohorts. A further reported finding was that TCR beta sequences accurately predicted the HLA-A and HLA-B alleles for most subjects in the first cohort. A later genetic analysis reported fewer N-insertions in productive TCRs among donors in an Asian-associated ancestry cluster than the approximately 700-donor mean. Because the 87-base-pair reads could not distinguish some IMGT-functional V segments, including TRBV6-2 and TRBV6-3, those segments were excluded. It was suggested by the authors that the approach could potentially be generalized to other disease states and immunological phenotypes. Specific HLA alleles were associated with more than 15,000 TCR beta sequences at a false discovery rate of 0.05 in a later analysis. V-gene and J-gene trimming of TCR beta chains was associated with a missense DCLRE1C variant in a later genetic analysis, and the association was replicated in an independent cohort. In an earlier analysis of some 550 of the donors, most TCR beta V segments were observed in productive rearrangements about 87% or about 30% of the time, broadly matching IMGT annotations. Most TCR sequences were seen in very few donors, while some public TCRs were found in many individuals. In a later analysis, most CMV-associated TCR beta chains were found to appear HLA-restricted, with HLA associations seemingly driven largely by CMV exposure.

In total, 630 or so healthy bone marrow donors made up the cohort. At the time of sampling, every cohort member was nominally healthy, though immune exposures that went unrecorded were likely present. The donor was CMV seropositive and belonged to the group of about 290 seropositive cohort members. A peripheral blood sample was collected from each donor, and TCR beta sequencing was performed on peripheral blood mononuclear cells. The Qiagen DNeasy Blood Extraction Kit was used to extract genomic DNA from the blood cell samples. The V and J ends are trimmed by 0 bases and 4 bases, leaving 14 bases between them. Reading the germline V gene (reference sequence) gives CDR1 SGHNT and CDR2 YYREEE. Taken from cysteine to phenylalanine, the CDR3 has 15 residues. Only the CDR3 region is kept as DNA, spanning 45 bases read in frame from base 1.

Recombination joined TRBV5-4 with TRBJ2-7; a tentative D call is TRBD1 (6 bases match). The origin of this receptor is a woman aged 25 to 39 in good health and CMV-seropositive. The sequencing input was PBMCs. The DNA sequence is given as TGTGCCAGCAGCTTGGGGGGGCAGGGGTTATACGAGCAGTACTTC. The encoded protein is CASSLGGQGLYEQYF.